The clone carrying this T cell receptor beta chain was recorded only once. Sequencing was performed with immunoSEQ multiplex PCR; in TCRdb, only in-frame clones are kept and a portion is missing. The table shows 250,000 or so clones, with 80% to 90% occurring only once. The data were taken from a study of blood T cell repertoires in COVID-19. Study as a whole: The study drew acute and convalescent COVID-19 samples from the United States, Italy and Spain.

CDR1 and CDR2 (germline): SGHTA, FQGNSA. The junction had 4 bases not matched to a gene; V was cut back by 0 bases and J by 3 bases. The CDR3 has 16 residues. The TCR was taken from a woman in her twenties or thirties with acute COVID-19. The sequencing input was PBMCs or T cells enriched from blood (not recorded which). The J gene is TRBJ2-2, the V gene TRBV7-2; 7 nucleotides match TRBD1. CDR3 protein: CASSLAGGRDTGELFF. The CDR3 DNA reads TGTGCCAGCAGCTTAGCAGGGGGCAGGGACACCGGGGAGCTGTTTTTT.